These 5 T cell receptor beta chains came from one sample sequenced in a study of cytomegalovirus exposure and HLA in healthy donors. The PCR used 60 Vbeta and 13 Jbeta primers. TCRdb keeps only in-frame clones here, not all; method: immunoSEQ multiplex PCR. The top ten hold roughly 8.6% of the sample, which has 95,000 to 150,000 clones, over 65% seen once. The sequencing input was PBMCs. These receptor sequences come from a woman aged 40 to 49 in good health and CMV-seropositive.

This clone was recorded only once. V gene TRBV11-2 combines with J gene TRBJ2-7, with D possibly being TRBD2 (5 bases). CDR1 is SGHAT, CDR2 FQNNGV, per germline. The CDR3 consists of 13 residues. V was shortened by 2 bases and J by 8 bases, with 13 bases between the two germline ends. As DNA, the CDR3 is TGTGCCAGCAGCTTACCGGAGAGCGGTAAGCAGTACTTC. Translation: CASSLPESGKQYF.

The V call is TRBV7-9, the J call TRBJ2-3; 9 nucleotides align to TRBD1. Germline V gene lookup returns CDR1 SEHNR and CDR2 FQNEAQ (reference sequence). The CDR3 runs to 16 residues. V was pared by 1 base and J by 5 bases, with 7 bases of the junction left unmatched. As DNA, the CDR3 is TGTGCCAGCAGCTTAGGTCGGGACAGGGTACAAGATACGCAGTATTTT. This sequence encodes CASSLGRDRVQDTQYF.

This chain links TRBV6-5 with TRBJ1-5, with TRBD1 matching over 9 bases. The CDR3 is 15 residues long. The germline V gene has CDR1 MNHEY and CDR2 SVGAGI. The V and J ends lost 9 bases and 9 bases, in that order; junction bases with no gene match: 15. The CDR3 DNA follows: TGTGCCAGATACCGGGACAGGGTATCAGGTCGGCCCCAGCATTTT. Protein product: CARYRDRVSGRPQHF.

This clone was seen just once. The CDR3, as DNA: TGTGCCAGCAGTAGATTGGCGGGCGGAGATACGCAGTATTTT. It yields the protein CASSRLAGGDTQYF. This rearrangement joins TRBV6-1 to TRBJ2-3; D might be TRBD2 (5 bases). This CDR3 is built from 14 residues. Germline loops: CDR1 MNHNS, CDR2 SASEGT. Trimming shortened V by 5 bases and J by 5 bases, and 14 bases separated the two germline ends.

The CDR3 here is CASSDPGQGVFSYEQYF. The DNA for the CDR3 is TGTGCCAGCAGTGACCCGGGACAGGGGGTTTTCTCCTACGAGCAGTACTTC. The genes are TRBV6-1 and TRBJ2-7; 11 bases agree with TRBD1. CDR1 is MNHNS and CDR2 is SASEGT in the germline V gene. With V trimmed by 3 bases and J by 0 bases, 7 bases remained unmatched. The CDR3 runs to 17 residues.